This T cell receptor (beta chain) was obtained from a study of blood T cell repertoires in COVID-19. Study-level information: The samples span acute and convalescent COVID-19 from the United States, Italy and Spain. From T cells, B-cell-depleted T cells, or PBMCs came the material, which was cDNA or gDNA.

This clone was recorded once. Germline loops: CDR1 SGHAT, CDR2 FQNNGV. The V and J ends lost 0 bases and 0 bases respectively, with 4 bases between them. CDR3 length: 14 amino acids. As processed by the authors: Reference gene primer amplification yielded estimated nucleated cell counts. Libraries were prepared by immunoSEQ multiplex PCR; TCRdb keeps only in-frame clonotypes and omits some of them. V and J calls and clone size are as listed in that table; D and trimming were resolved from the DNA. The sample contains 100,000 to 150,000 clones, roughly 90% of which appear only once. J is TRBJ2-3 and V is TRBV11-2, with D unclear. This receptor was identified in an elderly woman with acute or convalescent COVID-19. What was sequenced was peripheral blood. Written as DNA, the CDR3 is TGTGCCAGCAGCTTAGATCATAGCACAGATACGCAGTATTTT. Translating gives CASSLDHSTDTQYF.